The rows below give T cell receptor beta chains drawn from one sample of a study of patients and donors after allogeneic stem cell transplantation. From the RT-PCR reads, TCRdb called clonotypes with MiXCR, one entry per CDR3 protein. This sample has about a million distinct CDR3 sequences; roughly 18% occur once, and the top ten carry 5% to 6.5%. The sample consisted of blood, either unsorted or a sorted T cell fraction (not recorded which). Source of these receptors: a human donor who was either an allogeneic HSCT recipient or a stem cell or donor lymphocyte infusion donor (not recorded which). It is not recorded whose cells these are; they may come from a transplant donor. The CDR3 runs from the conserved cysteine through the conserved F or W. D genes are given only for firm matches. Expanded clones get a size class; other rows say once, few or many, or leave the size out.

clone size	D gene	V gene	J gene	CDR3 DNA	CDR3 protein
few	TRBD2	TRBV11-2	TRBJ2-3	TGTGCCAGCAGCTTGAGGCCGGGCAGACTAGCGGGGGCTAACACAGATACGCAGTATTTT	CASSLRPGRLAGANTDTQYF
NA	NA	TRBV5-1	TRBJ1-6	TGCGCCAGCAGCTTGGGAGCCCGGGCAGGCACAAATTCACCCCTCCACTTT	CASSLGARAGTNSPLHF
few	TRBD1	TRBV6-5	TRBJ2-1	TGTGCCAGCAGTTACGGGACAGGGGGCGCGGGGGAGCAGTTCTTC	CASSYGTGGAGEQFF
NA	TRBD2	TRBV6-1	TRBJ2-1	TGTGCCAGCAGAACTCTGGGGACTAGCCCATCCAATGAGCAGTTCTTC	CASRTLGTSPSNEQFF
few	NA	TRBV20-1	TRBJ2-7	TGCAGTGCCAGAGGGGGGGGAGCCTACGAGCAGTACTTC	CSARGGGAYEQYF
NA	TRBD1	TRBV24-1	TRBJ2-1	TGTGCCACCAGTGATTTTGGGTTCAAGGGGGCGTCCGATGAGCAGTTCTTC	CATSDFGFKGASDEQFF
few	NA	TRBV13	TRBJ1-1	TGTGCCAGCAGACGACGGGACTCCCATCGGGGCACTGAAGCTTTCTTT	CASRRRDSHRGTEAFF
NA	TRBD1	TRBV2	TRBJ1-5	TGTGCCAGCGGCGGACAGGGGAGTCATCAGCCCCAGCATTTT	CASGGQGSHQPQHF
few	NA	TRBV6-5	TRBJ1-1	TGTGCCAGCAGTTACTCGTCCATTTCTAAGGAAGCTTTCTTT	CASSYSSISKEAFF
NA	NA	TRBV25-1	TRBJ2-3	TGTGCCAGCACTTGGAGCAGGGACGTAGATACGCAGTATTTT	CASTWSRDVDTQYF
NA	TRBD2	TRBV20-1	TRBJ2-3	TGCAGTGCTTACACTAGCGGGGGGGCCAAAGGCACAGATACGCAGTATTTT	CSAYTSGGAKGTDTQYF
NA	TRBD2	TRBV6-5	TRBJ2-3	TGTGCCAGCAGTTACTGGTCTAGCGGGAAGGATACGCAGTATTTT	CASSYWSSGKDTQYF
NA	NA	TRBV6-2/TRBV6-3	TRBJ1-1	TGTGCCAGCCGGACGCAGGGAGGATTGAACACTGAAGCTTTCTTT	CASRTQGGLNTEAFF
NA	TRBD1	TRBV10-3	TRBJ2-7	TGTGCCATCAGTGAGTCTCTTCCGGGACAGGGTACTCGGGAGCAGTACTTC	CAISESLPGQGTREQYF
many	NA	TRBV5-1	TRBJ2-2	TGTGCCAGCAGCGTAGACACCGGGGAGCTGTTTTTT	CASSVDTGELFF
NA	NA	TRBV25-1	TRBJ1-1	TGTGCCAGCAGTGACGCATTTAACACTGAAGCTTTCTTT	CASSDAFNTEAFF
NA	NA	TRBV6-5	TRBJ1-2	TGTGCCAGCAGTTTCCCCACAGGAAGCTATGGCTACACCTTC	CASSFPTGSYGYTF
NA	NA	TRBV7-6	TRBJ2-3	TGTGCCAGCAGCACTGGCCGTAGCGGCGTCGATACGCAGTATTTT	CASSTGRSGVDTQYF
NA	NA	TRBV25-1	TRBJ1-2	TGTGCCAGCAGGACAGTTCACTATGGCTACACCTTC	CASRTVHYGYTF
NA	NA	TRBV5-6	TRBJ1-2	TGTGCCAGCAGACGGAGGGATGTGGGTGGCTACACCTTC	CASRRRDVGGYTF
NA	TRBD1	TRBV12-3/TRBV12-4	TRBJ1-4	TGTGCCAGCAGTTCAACGGACAGGGCGAATGAAAAACTGTTTTTT	CASSSTDRANEKLFF
NA	NA	TRBV7-8	TRBJ1-6	TGTGCCAGCAGCTTTCTTGGATCAGGGTCCCTTAATTCACCCCTCCACTTT	CASSFLGSGSLNSPLHF
few	TRBD2	TRBV12-3/TRBV12-4	TRBJ2-1	TGTGCCAGCAGTTTCGTCCTAGCGGGGGGGGTCAATGAGCAGTTCTTC	CASSFVLAGGVNEQFF
few	NA	TRBV7-8	TRBJ2-6	TGTGCCAGCAGCTTGGTGGTGTCTGGGGCCAACGTCCTGACTTTC	CASSLVVSGANVLTF
many	NA	TRBV29-1	TRBJ2-7	TGCAGCGTTAATAACGTCCACGAGCAGTACTTC	CSVNNVHEQYF
NA	TRBD2	TRBV7-9	TRBJ2-3	TGTGCCAGCAGTTATAGCGGGAGGGAGTGGTCGGATACGCAGTATTTT	CASSYSGREWSDTQYF
few	NA	TRBV30	TRBJ1-3	TGTGCCTGGAGTGTACCGGGTAATGCTGGAAACACCATATATTTT	CAWSVPGNAGNTIYF
few	NA	TRBV5-4	TRBJ2-3	TGTGCCAGCAGCTTGAATTCCCCCCGGGATGTAGATACGCAGTATTTT	CASSLNSPRDVDTQYF
few	TRBD2	TRBV24-1	TRBJ2-1	TGTGCCACCAGTGAACTTGGGCTAGCGGGGGAAGAGCAGTTCTTC	CATSELGLAGEEQFF
few	NA	TRBV6-2/TRBV6-3	TRBJ2-3	TGTGCCAGCAGCCCGACGGAGATCACAGATACGCAGTATTTT	CASSPTEITDTQYF
NA	NA	TRBV11-2	TRBJ1-1	TGTGCCAGCAGCTTGAGGCTGGACAGTTTGACTGAAGCTTTCTTT	CASSLRLDSLTEAFF
few	TRBD2	TRBV20-1	TRBJ2-3	TGCAGTGCCCGGCCGGGGGGGCCGGATACGCAGTATTTT	CSARPGGPDTQYF
NA	NA	TRBV6-2/TRBV6-3	TRBJ2-2	TGTGCCAGCAACAGAGAATACACCGGGGAGCTGTTTTTT	CASNREYTGELFF
few	NA	TRBV25-1	TRBJ1-5	TGTGCCAGCAGTGTGGGGACCGGGCCCCAGCATTTT	CASSVGTGPQHF
few	NA	TRBV4-1	TRBJ2-1	TGCGCCAGCAGCCAAGTCCGGACTACCTTTTCCGATGAGCAGTTCTTC	CASSQVRTTFSDEQFF
NA	NA	TRBV24-1	TRBJ1-5	TGTGCCACCAGTGTCGCGGGCCCGGGCAATCAGCCCCAGCATTTT	CATSVAGPGNQPQHF
once	TRBD2	TRBV6-1	TRBJ2-1	TGTGCCAGCAGTGGACCCCTAGCGGCTGGGGGGAATGAGCAGTTCTTC	CASSGPLAAGGNEQFF
NA	NA	TRBV12-3/TRBV12-4	TRBJ1-2	TGTGCCAGCAGTTTTCAGATGGGTCATGGCTACACCTTC	CASSFQMGHGYTF
NA	NA	TRBV5-1	TRBJ2-2	TGCGCCAGCAGCCGACAGGGAGGGAGCACCGGGGAGCTGTTTTTT	CASSRQGGSTGELFF
few	NA	TRBV20-1	TRBJ1-4	TGCAGTGCTAGATCCAGGGTGGATGAAAAACTGTTTTTT	CSARSRVDEKLFF
many	TRBD2	TRBV5-1	TRBJ2-3	TGCGCCAGCAGCTTGGCTAGCGGGACCACAGATACGCAGTATTTT	CASSLASGTTDTQYF
many	TRBD2	TRBV12-3/TRBV12-4	TRBJ2-7	TGTGCCAGCAGTCGGACTAGCGGGTCTTACGAGCAGTACTTC	CASSRTSGSYEQYF
few	NA	TRBV4-3	TRBJ1-2	TGCGCCAGCAGCCAAGATCTGGGCGGCTTCTATGGCTACACCTTC	CASSQDLGGFYGYTF
NA	NA	TRBV2	TRBJ1-5	TGTGCCAGCAGTGGCAGAGAGAATCAGCCCCAGCATTTT	CASSGRENQPQHF
NA	NA	TRBV3-1	TRBJ2-5	TGTGCCAGCAGCCAAGGCCTAGGCCGAGAGACCCAGTACTTC	CASSQGLGRETQYF
many	NA	TRBV6-5	TRBJ2-2	TGTGCCAGCACGAGCACCGGGGAGCTGTTTTTT	CASTSTGELFF
few	NA	TRBV9	TRBJ2-1	TGTGCCAGCAAGGGCGGTAACTCCTACAATGAGCAGTTCTTC	CASKGGNSYNEQFF
few	NA	TRBV7-9	TRBJ2-7	TGTGCCAGCAGCTTAGGGTGGCAGAATGCCTACGAGCAGTACTTC	CASSLGWQNAYEQYF
NA	NA	TRBV5-6	TRBJ2-5	TGTGCCAGCAGCGTGGGACCAGAGACCCAGTACTTC	CASSVGPETQYF
few	NA	TRBV5-1	TRBJ2-5	TGCGCCAGCAGCTTGAACACGGTGGGAGAGACCCAGTACTTC	CASSLNTVGETQYF
many	NA	TRBV3-1	TRBJ1-3	TGTGCCAGCAGCCCGCCGGGGAGCTCTGGAAACACCATATATTTT	CASSPPGSSGNTIYF
few	NA	TRBV7-9	TRBJ2-7	TGTGCCAGCGGGGGGAACGAGCAGTACTTC	CASGGNEQYF
NA	TRBD2	TRBV7-3	TRBJ2-5	TGTGCCAGCAGCTTTCGTGGGACTAGCGGGGCGCGTGAGACCCAGTACTTC	CASSFRGTSGARETQYF
NA	NA	TRBV19	TRBJ2-3	TGTGCCAGTAGTTCACTCGGAGGGGGCGTCGCCCCAGATACGCAGTATTTT	CASSSLGGGVAPDTQYF